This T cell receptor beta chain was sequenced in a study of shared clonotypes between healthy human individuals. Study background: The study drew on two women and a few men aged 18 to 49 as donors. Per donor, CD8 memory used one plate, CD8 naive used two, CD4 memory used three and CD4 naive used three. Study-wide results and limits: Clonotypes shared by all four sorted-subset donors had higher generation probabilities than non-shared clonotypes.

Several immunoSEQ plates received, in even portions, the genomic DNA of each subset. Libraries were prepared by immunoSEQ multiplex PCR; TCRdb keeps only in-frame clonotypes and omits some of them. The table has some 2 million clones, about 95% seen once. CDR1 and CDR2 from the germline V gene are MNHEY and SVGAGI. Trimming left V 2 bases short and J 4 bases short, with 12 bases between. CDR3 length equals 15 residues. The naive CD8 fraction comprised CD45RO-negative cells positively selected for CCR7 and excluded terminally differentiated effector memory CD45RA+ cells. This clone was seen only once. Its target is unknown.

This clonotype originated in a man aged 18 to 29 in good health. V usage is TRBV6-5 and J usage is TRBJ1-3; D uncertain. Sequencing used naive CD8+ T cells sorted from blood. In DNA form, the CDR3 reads TGTGCCAGCAGTTACACCGGAGTCAGGGGAAACACCATATATTTT. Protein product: CASSYTGVRGNTIYF.